This TCR beta chain was identified during a study of shared clonotypes between healthy human individuals. Samples underwent the assay at deep level. Sorted subsets were amplified in replicate PCRs using 200 ng DNA, about 30,000 T cell genomes. The assay was immunoSEQ multiplex PCR, and TCRdb's table has in-frame clones only and misses some. The data hold about 2.4 million clones, with 90% to 95% observed a single time. Concerning this clone: Its target is unknown.

Findings and caveats of the study: Even with large depth, rarefaction showed that sorted-subset sequencing was incomplete. Relative to clonotypes present in all four donors, those not shared had lower generation probabilities.

The CDR3 contains 13 residues. Germline values: CDR1 MGHDK, CDR2 SYGVNS. V lost 8 bases, J lost 1 base, and 11 bases lay in between. This sequence originates from a man aged 18 to 35 in good health. The sequenced sample consisted of naive CD4+ T cells sorted from blood. Subset given: CD45RA+ positively selected. V and J are TRBV25-1 and TRBJ2-5; D may match TRBD1 or TRBD2 (5 bases each). This CDR3 is CASRRGTQETQYF. As DNA, the CDR3 is TGTGCCAGCCGGCGTGGGACCCAAGAGACCCAGTACTTC.